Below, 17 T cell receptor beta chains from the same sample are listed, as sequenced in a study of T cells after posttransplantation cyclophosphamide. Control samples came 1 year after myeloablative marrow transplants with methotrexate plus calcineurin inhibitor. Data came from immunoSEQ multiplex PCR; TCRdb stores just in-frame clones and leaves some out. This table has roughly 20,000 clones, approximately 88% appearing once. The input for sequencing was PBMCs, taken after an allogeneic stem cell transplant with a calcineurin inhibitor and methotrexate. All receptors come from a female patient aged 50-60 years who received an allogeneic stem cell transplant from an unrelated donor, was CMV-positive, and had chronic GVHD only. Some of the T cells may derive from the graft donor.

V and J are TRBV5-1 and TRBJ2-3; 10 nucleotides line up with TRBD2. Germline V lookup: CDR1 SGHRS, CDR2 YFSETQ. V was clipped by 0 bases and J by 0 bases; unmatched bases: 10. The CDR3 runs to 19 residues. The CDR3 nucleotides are TGCGCCAGCAGCTTGGTTCTAGCGGGAGTTCCACTTAGCACAGATACGCAGTATTTT. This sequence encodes CASSLVLAGVPLSTDTQYF.

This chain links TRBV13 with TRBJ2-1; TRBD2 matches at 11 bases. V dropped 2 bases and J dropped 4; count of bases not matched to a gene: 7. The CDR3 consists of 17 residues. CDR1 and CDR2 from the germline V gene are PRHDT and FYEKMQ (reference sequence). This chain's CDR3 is CASSLRTSGLQYNEQFF. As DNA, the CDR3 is TGTGCCAGCAGCTTAAGGACTAGCGGGCTGCAATACAATGAGCAGTTCTTC.

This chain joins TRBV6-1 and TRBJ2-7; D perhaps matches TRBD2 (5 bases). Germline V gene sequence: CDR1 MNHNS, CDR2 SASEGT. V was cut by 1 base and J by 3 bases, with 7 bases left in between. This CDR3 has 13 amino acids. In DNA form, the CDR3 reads TGTGCCAGCAGTGAAGTCGGACTCTACGAGCAGTACTTC. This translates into CASSEVGLYEQYF.

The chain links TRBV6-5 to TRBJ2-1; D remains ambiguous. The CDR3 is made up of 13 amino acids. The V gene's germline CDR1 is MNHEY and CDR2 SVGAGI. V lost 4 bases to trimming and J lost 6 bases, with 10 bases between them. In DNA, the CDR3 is TGTGCCAGCAGTTCGATTTCAGGCAATGAGCAGTTCTTC. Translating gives CASSSISGNEQFF.

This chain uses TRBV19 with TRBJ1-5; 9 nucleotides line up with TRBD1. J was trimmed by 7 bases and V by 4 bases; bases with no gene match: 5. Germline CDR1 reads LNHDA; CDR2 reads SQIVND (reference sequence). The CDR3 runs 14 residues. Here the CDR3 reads CASSRDRDSQPQHF. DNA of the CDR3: TGTGCCAGTAGTAGGGACAGGGATTCCCAGCCCCAGCATTTT.

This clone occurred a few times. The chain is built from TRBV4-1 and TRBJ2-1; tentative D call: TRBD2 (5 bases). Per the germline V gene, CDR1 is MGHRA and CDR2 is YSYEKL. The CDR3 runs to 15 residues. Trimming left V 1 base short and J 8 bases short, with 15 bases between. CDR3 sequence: CASSQVPLETDEQFF. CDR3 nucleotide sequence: TGCGCCAGCAGCCAAGTACCACTAGAAACCGATGAGCAGTTCTTC.

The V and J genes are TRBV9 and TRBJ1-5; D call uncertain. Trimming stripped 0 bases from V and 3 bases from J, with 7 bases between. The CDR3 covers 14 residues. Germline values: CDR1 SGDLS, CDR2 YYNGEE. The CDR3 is CASSVGQINQPQHF. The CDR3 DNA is TGTGCCAGCAGCGTAGGGCAGATCAATCAGCCCCAGCATTTT. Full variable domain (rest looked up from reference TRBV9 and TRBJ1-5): DSGVTQTPKHLITATGQRVTLRCSPRSGDLSVYWYQQSLDQGLQFLIQYYNGEERAKGNILERFSAQQFPDLHSELNLSSLELGDSALYFCASSVGQINQPQHFGDGTRLSIL.

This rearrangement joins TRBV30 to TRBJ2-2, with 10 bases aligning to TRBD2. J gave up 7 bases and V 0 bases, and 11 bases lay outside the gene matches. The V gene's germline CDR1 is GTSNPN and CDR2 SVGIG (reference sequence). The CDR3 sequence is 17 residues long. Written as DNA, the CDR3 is TGTGCCTGGAGTGTACTCATAGCGGGAGGCCTTGGCGGGGAGCTGTTTTTT. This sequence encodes CAWSVLIAGGLGGELFF.

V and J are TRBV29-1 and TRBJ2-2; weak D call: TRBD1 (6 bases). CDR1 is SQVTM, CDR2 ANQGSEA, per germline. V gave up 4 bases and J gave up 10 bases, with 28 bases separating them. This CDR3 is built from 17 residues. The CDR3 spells CSVVGLGHHNTGTELFF. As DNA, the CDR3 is TGCAGCGTTGTAGGTCTGGGACACCACAACACCGGCACGGAGCTGTTTTTT.

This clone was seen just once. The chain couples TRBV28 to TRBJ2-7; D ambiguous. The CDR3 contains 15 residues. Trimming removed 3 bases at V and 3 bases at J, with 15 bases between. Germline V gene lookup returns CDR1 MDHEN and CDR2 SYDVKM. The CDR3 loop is CASSFFGLSGYEQYF. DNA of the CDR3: TGTGCCAGCAGTTTTTTCGGTTTATCGGGCTACGAGCAGTACTTC.

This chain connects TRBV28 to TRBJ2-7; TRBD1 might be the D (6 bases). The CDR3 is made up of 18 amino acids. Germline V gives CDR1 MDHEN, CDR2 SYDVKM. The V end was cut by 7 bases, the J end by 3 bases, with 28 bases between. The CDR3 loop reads CASISGWPTGRSHYEQYF. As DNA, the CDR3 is TGTGCCAGCATCTCAGGGTGGCCCACAGGGAGATCACACTACGAGCAGTACTTC.

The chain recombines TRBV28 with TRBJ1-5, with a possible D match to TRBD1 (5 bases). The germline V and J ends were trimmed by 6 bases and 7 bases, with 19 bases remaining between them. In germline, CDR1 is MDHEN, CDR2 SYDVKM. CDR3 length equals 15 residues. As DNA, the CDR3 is TGTGCCAGCAGCATCCCAGGCGGGGGGAACCAGCCCCAGCATTTT. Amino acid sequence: CASSIPGGGNQPQHF.

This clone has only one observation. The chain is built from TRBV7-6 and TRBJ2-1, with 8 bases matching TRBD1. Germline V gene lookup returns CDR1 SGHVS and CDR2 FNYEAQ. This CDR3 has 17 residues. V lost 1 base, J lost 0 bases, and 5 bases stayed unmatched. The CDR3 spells CASSLVTGGPSYNEQFF. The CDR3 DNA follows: TGTGCCAGCAGCTTAGTTACAGGGGGACCCTCCTACAATGAGCAGTTCTTC.

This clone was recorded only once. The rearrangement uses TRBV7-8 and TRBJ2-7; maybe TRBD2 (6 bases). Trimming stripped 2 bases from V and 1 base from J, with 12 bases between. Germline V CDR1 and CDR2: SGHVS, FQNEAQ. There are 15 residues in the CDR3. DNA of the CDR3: TGTGCCAGCAGCTTACCACGGACTAAATCCTACGAGCAGTACTTC. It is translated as CASSLPRTKSYEQYF.

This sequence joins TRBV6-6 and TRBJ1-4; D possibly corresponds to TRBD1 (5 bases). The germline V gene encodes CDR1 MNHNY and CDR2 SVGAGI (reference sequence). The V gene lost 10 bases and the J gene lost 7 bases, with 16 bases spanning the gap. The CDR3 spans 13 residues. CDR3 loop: CATFGRGTEKLFF. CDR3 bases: TGTGCCACGTTTGGAAGGGGCACTGAAAAACTGTTTTTT.

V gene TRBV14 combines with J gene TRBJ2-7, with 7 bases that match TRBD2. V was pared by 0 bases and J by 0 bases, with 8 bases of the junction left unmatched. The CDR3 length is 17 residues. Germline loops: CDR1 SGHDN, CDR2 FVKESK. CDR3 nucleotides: TGTGCCAGCAGCCAAGATGAGCTAGCGGCCAGCTCCTACGAGCAGTACTTC. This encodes CASSQDELAASSYEQYF.

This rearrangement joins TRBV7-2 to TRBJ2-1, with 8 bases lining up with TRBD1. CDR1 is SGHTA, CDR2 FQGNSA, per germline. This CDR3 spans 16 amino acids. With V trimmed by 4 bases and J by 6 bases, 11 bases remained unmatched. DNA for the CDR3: TGTGCCAGCAGCTCCGATTTAGGGACAGGTTCCAATGAGCAGTTCTTC. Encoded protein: CASSSDLGTGSNEQFF. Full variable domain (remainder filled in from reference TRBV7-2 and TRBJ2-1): GAGVSQSPSNKVTEKGKDVELRCDPISGHTALYWYRQSLGQGLEFLIYFQGNSAPDKSGLPSDRFSAERTGGSVSTLTIQRTQQEDSAVYLCASSSDLGTGSNEQFFGPGTRLTVL.